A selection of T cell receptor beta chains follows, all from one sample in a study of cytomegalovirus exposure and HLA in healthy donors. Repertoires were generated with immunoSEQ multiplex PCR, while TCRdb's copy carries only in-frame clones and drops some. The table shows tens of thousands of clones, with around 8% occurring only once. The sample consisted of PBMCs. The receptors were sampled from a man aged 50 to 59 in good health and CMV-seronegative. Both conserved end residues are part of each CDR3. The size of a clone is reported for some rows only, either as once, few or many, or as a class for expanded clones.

CASRQGPYEQYF	TRBJ2-7	TRBV28	-
CASSPPSGGITDTQYF	TRBJ2-3	TRBV18	few
CAWILGGAPLQDTQYF	TRBJ2-3	TRBV30	few
CASTPDRGRYEQYF	-	TRBV7-2	-
CAISKGVHEQYF	TRBJ2-7	TRBV10-3	few
CASSLNSVETQYF	TRBJ2-5	TRBV28	-
CSAGWGGGTEAFF	TRBJ1-1	TRBV29-1	few
CASSDRGPRLRGEKLFF	TRBJ1-4	TRBV2	few
CSARITDTQYF	TRBJ2-3	TRBV20-1	-
CSVELNRENYGYTF	TRBJ1-2	TRBV29-1	-
CASSYADRGSGNTIYF	TRBJ1-3	TRBV7-6	many
CASGPGFGLLEAFF	TRBJ1-1	TRBV28	-
CASSYDRGLNTEAFF	TRBJ1-1	TRBV7-8	few
CASSPRGMNTGELFF	TRBJ2-2	TRBV9	-
CASSEWGPGAEQFF	TRBJ2-1	TRBV2	-
CASSLRGRGTEAFF	TRBJ1-1	TRBV5-6	-
CASSLALLAGLGETQYF	TRBJ2-5	TRBV7-9	few
CASSGGVNRVEQFF	TRBJ2-1	TRBV7-2	-
CASSHNRVRNQPQHF	TRBJ1-5	TRBV28	few
CASSEYPGQTFLSGYTF	TRBJ1-2	TRBV6-1	-
CASSRTFQETQYF	TRBJ2-5	TRBV7-3	-
CASSFGSYTFGGNTIYF	TRBJ1-3	TRBV28	few
CASTTTGSSTDTQYF	TRBJ2-3	TRBV2	-
CASSDYGADSYEQYF	TRBJ2-7	TRBV6-1	-
CSVEDPSSGRSADTQYF	TRBJ2-3	TRBV29-1	-
CATSTGVSFNEQFF	TRBJ2-1	TRBV2	few
CASSPAPPSYSPNEQFF	TRBJ2-1	TRBV7-9	few
CASSGRLEGDEQFF	TRBJ2-1	TRBV5-1	-
CATSRERDRAYEQYF	TRBJ2-7	TRBV15	-
CASSEGQGAFLSLLSTDTQYF	TRBJ2-3	TRBV6-1	-
CASSSTGTRIENEQYF	TRBJ2-7	TRBV7-8	-
CASGSVRTGELFF	TRBJ2-2	TRBV2	few
CASRREGSGNTIYF	TRBJ1-3	TRBV5-1	few
CASSPTSGGVSADTQYF	TRBJ2-3	TRBV11-2	many
CASRAGQGGETQYF	TRBJ2-5	TRBV2	-
CASTLEETQYF	TRBJ2-5	TRBV2	-
CSVESVETQYF	TRBJ2-5	TRBV29-1	-
CASSLTAGTEAFF	TRBJ1-1	TRBV7-3	few
CASSPGGLQSGYTF	TRBJ1-2	TRBV27	few